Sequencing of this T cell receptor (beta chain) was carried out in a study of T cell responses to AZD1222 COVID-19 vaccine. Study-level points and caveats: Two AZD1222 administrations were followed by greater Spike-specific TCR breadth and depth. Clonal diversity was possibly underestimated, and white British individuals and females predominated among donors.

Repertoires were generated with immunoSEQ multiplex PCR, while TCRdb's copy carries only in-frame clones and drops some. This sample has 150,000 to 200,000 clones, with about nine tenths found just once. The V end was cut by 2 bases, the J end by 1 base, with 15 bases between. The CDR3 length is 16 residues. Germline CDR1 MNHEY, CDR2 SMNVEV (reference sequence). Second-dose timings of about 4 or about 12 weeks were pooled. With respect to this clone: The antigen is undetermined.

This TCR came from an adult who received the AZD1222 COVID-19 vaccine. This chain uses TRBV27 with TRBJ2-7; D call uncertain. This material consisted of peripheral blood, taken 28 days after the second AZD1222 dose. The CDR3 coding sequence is TGTGCCAGCAGTTTAAATTCCAACATCAGATCCTACGAGCAGTACTTC. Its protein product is CASSLNSNIRSYEQYF.